The text below deals with one T cell receptor (beta chain). This clone's antigen is unknown. Base qualities are not at hand, and no much larger clone is one base apart. These data are taken from a study of radiation and T cells in renal cell carcinoma (dated by TCRdb to about 2020). General notes on the study: In total, fewer than 55 samples underwent TCR beta sequencing: some 25 tumors plus 27 peripheral blood samples. Across all 55 or so samples, 4,016,671 unique CDR3 nucleotide sequences, encoding 2,658,974 unique CDR3 amino acid sequences, were identified. The last blood draw happened 4 weeks after radiation, timed to coincide with nephrectomy. What the research found in general, with its limitations: Top tumor clonotypes rose in blood from baseline to 2 weeks post-radiation, then contracted by 4 weeks, suggesting transient expansion of tumor-resident clones. Because the trial had a single-armed design, the trial could not examine how radiation dose or scheduling affected the TCR repertoire. No pretreatment tumor biopsies were available, so the baseline intratumoral presence of clonotypes could not be determined. Changes in the blood repertoire were not tracked past 4 weeks after treatment.

CDR1 and CDR2 are read off the germline V gene as SGHRS and YFSETQ. The CDR3 holds 15 amino acids from the cysteine to the phenylalanine. The sequence is cut down to CDR3 DNA, 45 bases in frame from base 1. The sample's time point label, decoded: blood 4 weeks post-SBRT, at nephrectomy. What this sample's treatment or condition label stands for: 15 Gy SBRT to primary tumor, nephrectomy 4 weeks later. The samples were drawn from a clinical trial, where primary renal cell carcinomas were treated with 15 Gy of stereotactic body radiation therapy and then removed by nephrectomy 4 weeks afterward. To follow tumor-enriched clonotypes, peripheral blood was collected serially from radiation-treated patients at baseline and again at 2 weeks and 4 weeks after SBRT. Every patient's renal cell carcinoma showed clear cell pathology. The QIAamp DNA Blood Mini Kit (Qiagen) was used to prepare genomic DNA for TCR sequencing. Samples were included in the analyses only if all quality control checks were passed.

The immunoSEQ kit was used, according to the manufacturer's recommendations, to generate TCR beta libraries from genomic DNA. Library preparation used a first multiplex PCR with proprietary primers, then a second PCR adding unique barcodes, with bead cleanups after each round. A kit-provided positive control reaction and a negative control reaction were included in every sample batch. The final libraries were assessed on an Agilent 4200 TapeStation D1000 ScreenTape, pooled by volume, and quantified by qPCR. Sequencing ran on an Illumina NextSeq500 with a MidOutput 150-cycle cartridge, using 156 Read1 and 15 Index1 cycles with kit custom primers. The pooled library was loaded at 0.95 to 1 pM, with a roughly 22% PhiX control spiked in. As for how the authors treated the data: Vendor-processed data were analyzed in R, with a clonotype defined as all T cells sharing the same CDR3 nucleotide sequence. In the clone abundance analyses, frequencies in each sample were normalized to that sample's 10,000 most abundant clones. Public T cell clones, averaging fewer than five per sample, were removed before analysis. An abundance difference of at least 32-fold between compartments was the criterion for calling clonotypes tumor-enriched or baseline blood-enriched. A beta-binomial differential abundance model was used to identify clonotypes that expanded or contracted between blood time points. The Baroni-Urbani and Buser coefficient was used to measure tumor-blood repertoire similarity, and groups were compared with two-tailed Wilcoxon tests in R. The source is immuneACCESS, and TCRdb retained only in-frame sequences with V and J called. Part of the clones is not carried over; for the studies checked, unresolved V genes explain less than half of this, and the remainder is unexplained. V, J and clone size were drawn from that table, and D and trimming were deduced from the DNA. In all, the sample holds approximately 70,000 clones, and more than 60% of those were seen once. Roughly 6.8% of the sample is in the top ten clones.

In this chain, TRBV5-1 is recombined with TRBJ2-5; the D gene assignment is ambiguous. The J call could be wrong; TRBJ2-7 is a better fit for the DNA end. The receptor comes from a man aged 60-69 years with renal cell carcinoma. The input for sequencing was blood, taken from a patient whose treatment included radiotherapy and nephrectomy. The CDR3: CASSLDAASVYEQYF. The DNA reads TGCGCCAGCAGCTTGGATGCTGCGAGTGTCTACGAGCAGTACTTC.